These 24 T cell receptor beta chains were all obtained from the same sample, sequenced in a study of control samples from healthy donors and cancer patients. Data came from immunoSEQ multiplex PCR; TCRdb stores just in-frame clones and leaves some out. This repertoire shows tens of thousands of clones, approximately 94% found once; its top ten account for 2.8%. Input material: blood. The source of these receptors is a woman aged 25 to 39 in good health.

The chain links TRBV9 to TRBJ2-3; no clear D. This CDR3 is built from 16 residues. Deletions cut 4 bases from V and 1 base from J, with 16 bases between. The germline CDR1 and CDR2 sequences are SGDLS and YYNGEE. CDR3 in DNA: TGTGCCAGCAGCAAGACGTCCTCAGGAGGCACAGATACGCAGTATTTT. The encoded protein is CASSKTSSGGTDTQYF.

The CDR3 nucleotides read TGTGCCAGCTCCCCCTCCTCTCGGGGGGACAACTATGGCTACACCTTC. This codes for CASSPSSRGDNYGYTF. V is TRBV18 and J is TRBJ1-2, with a possible D match to TRBD1 (5 bases). The CDR3 runs to 16 residues. Trimming left V 6 bases short and J 2 bases short, with 19 bases between. The germline V gene has CDR1 KGHSH and CDR2 LQKENI.

The CDR3 loop reads CAWSEDRGYGYTF. The CDR3, as DNA: TGTGCCTGGAGTGAGGACAGGGGCTATGGCTACACCTTC. The chain carries TRBV30 and TRBJ1-2; 9 bases line up with TRBD1. Germline assignment: CDR1 GTSNPN and CDR2 SVGIG (reference sequence). This CDR3 is built from 13 residues. With 1 base clipped from V and 4 bases from J, the junction kept 1 base outside the gene matches.

V gene TRBV9 combines with J gene TRBJ1-3; no clear D. V was trimmed by 3 bases and J by 2 bases, leaving 9 bases between them. Germline V gene lookup returns CDR1 SGDLS and CDR2 YYNGEE. The CDR3 runs to 14 residues. CDR3 region: CASSAVGPGNTIYF. In DNA form, the CDR3 reads TGTGCCAGCAGCGCGGTGGGCCCTGGAAACACCATATATTTT.

This chain connects TRBV5-1 to TRBJ1-2, with TRBD1 identical over 7 bases. Germline V lookup: CDR1 SGHRS, CDR2 YFSETQ. This CDR3 contains 16 residues. V lost 3 bases and J lost 6; bases outside the gene matches: 14. The CDR3 DNA reads TGCGCCAGCAGCTCTCAATTTACAGGGGATAGGCATGGCTACACCTTC. It specifies CASSSQFTGDRHGYTF.

The J gene is TRBJ1-1, the V gene TRBV7-3; D remains ambiguous. Germline V gene sequence: CDR1 SGHTA, CDR2 FQGTGA. The CDR3 is 13 amino acids. Between the trimmed V and J ends, which lost 1 base and 5 bases, there was a span of 8 bases. CDR3 amino acids: CASSLNGITEAFF. CDR3 nucleotide sequence: TGTGCCAGCAGCTTAAATGGGATAACTGAAGCTTTCTTT.

The rearrangement uses TRBV6-5 and TRBJ1-2; unclear D gene. The CDR3 has 14 residues. Trimming removed 6 bases from V and 8 bases from J, with 19 bases in between. Germline V gene lookup returns CDR1 MNHEY and CDR2 SVGAGI. This CDR3 reads CASSQLLGRQGYTF. The CDR3 DNA reads TGTGCCAGCAGCCAACTATTAGGACGACAAGGCTACACCTTC.

This chain links TRBV7-6 with TRBJ1-4, with D maybe TRBD1 (6 bases). V was shortened by 5 bases and J by 4 bases, with 17 bases between the two germline ends. The CDR3 extends over 16 amino acids. CDR1 is SGHVS, CDR2 FNYEAQ, per germline. CDR3 region: CASSRFGGRINEKLFF. For the CDR3, the DNA is TGTGCCAGCAGCCGATTTGGGGGCCGGATTAATGAAAAACTGTTTTTT.

This rearrangement joins TRBV9 to TRBJ2-1; no reliable D call. Trimming left V 2 bases short and J 12 bases short, with 15 bases between. Per the germline V gene, CDR1 is SGDLS and CDR2 is YYNGEE. CDR3 length equals 13 residues. The CDR3 protein is CASSVSSWTMQFF. In nucleotides, the CDR3 is TGTGCCAGCAGCGTTTCGTCATGGACCATGCAGTTCTTC.

This chain uses TRBV2 with TRBJ1-6, with D possibly TRBD1 on 6 matching bases. This CDR3 is 15 amino acids long. The V end was cut by 6 bases, the J end by 9 bases, with 18 bases between. From germline, CDR1 is SNHLY and CDR2 FYNNEI. The CDR3 DNA sequence: TGTGCCAGCAGCCCCTACAGGGACGTAAGTTCACCCCTCCACTTT. Its protein product is CASSPYRDVSSPLHF.

The V and J genes are TRBV30 and TRBJ1-2; D is undetermined. Trimming pared 4 bases from V and 4 bases from J, leaving 10 bases between. The CDR3 sequence is 12 residues long. CDR1 and CDR2 (germline): GTSNPN, SVGIG (reference sequence). This CDR3 reads CAWTGNFYGYTF. DNA of the CDR3: TGTGCCTGGACCGGCAACTTCTATGGCTACACCTTC.

J is TRBJ1-1 and V is TRBV25-1; 7 positions match TRBD1. Germline assignment: CDR1 MGHDK and CDR2 SYGVNS. The CDR3 spans 16 residues. V was clipped by 3 bases and J by 0 bases; unmatched bases: 7. The DNA of the CDR3 is TGTGCCAGCAGTGATCGGGACAGCAACATGAACACTGAAGCTTTCTTT. Its protein product is CASSDRDSNMNTEAFF.

The table lists this clone with a count of one. The J gene is TRBJ1-1, the V gene TRBV7-2, with D tentatively TRBD1 (6 bases). The CDR3 sequence is 15 residues long. Trimming removed 5 bases at V and 5 bases at J, with 18 bases between. Germline V lookup: CDR1 SGHTA, CDR2 FQGNSA. The CDR3 reads CASSTTEGVITEAFF. CDR3 nucleotide sequence: TGTGCCAGCAGCACAACGGAGGGGGTGATTACTGAAGCTTTCTTT.

With respect to this clone: Its ends do not fully match the called genes, so a read error is possible. V usage is TRBV2 and J usage is TRBJ1-5; D is ambiguous. Germline V gene sequence: CDR1 SNHLY, CDR2 FYNNEI. The CDR3 has 17 residues. The CDR3 reads CASSKAGGRLSNQPQHF. CDR3 DNA sequence: TGTGCCAGCAGTAAAGCGGGTGGGAGGTTGAGCAATCAGCCCCAGCATTTT.

V and J are TRBV13 and TRBJ1-2; D unclear. V lost 5 bases, J lost 6 bases, and 10 bases lay in between. The CDR3 is 12 residues long. Germline V gives CDR1 PRHDT, CDR2 FYEKMQ (reference sequence). The CDR3 DNA reads TGTGCCAGCAGCGCCCGGGATCATGGCTACACCTTC. Protein product: CASSARDHGYTF. Drawing the rest from reference TRBV13 and TRBJ1-2, the complete variable domain is AAGVIQSPRHLIKEKRETATLKCYPIPRHDTVYWYQQGPGQDPQFLISFYEKMQSDKGSIPDRFSAQQFSDYHSELNMSSLELGDSALYFCASSARDHGYTFGSGTRLTVV.

The gene calls are TRBV5-6 and TRBJ2-3; 11 bases are a match to TRBD1. The CDR3 runs 15 residues. With 3 bases clipped from V and 4 bases from J, the junction kept 4 bases outside the gene matches. Germline CDR1 and CDR2: SGHDT and YYEEEE. This CDR3 is CASSWDRGLSDTQYF. The CDR3, as DNA: TGTGCCAGCAGCTGGGACAGGGGGTTGTCAGATACGCAGTATTTT.

The gene calls are TRBV6-1 and TRBJ1-1; D is unresolved. CDR3 length: 13 amino acids. The ends were cut back, 2 bases at V and 1 base at J, with 5 bases in the middle. The germline CDR1 and CDR2 sequences are MNHNS and SASEGT. The CDR3 DNA follows: TGTGCCAGCAGTGAAACGCAGAACACTGAAGCTTTCTTT. This sequence encodes CASSETQNTEAFF.

J is TRBJ1-5 and V is TRBV2; D remains unclear. Deletions cut 7 bases from V and 0 bases from J, with 10 bases between. The germline gives CDR1 SNHLY, CDR2 FYNNEI. The CDR3 is made up of 14 amino acids. Here the CDR3 reads CASNAAYSNQPQHF. CDR3 nucleotides: TGTGCCAGCAATGCCGCGTATAGCAATCAGCCCCAGCATTTT.

The chain uses TRBV24-1 and TRBJ1-2; D is undetermined. CDR3 length: 12 amino acids. Germline assignment: CDR1 KGHDR and CDR2 SFDVKD. V was cut by 9 bases and J by 4 bases, with 11 bases left in between. The CDR3 DNA reads as TGTGCCACCTGGGCCTTTGGCTATGGCTACACCTTC. As protein: CATWAFGYGYTF.

The CDR3 region is CASIRTSGNTGELFF. The CDR3, as DNA: TGTGCCAGTATCAGGACTAGCGGGAACACCGGGGAGCTGTTTTTT. The rearrangement joins TRBV19 to TRBJ2-2; 10 bases line up with TRBD2. Losses at the gene ends were 7 bases for V and 1 base for J; bases not matched to a gene: 3. This CDR3 is built from 15 residues. Germline CDR1 reads LNHDA; CDR2 reads SQIVND (reference sequence).

V and J are TRBV10-3 and TRBJ1-3; D is unclear. The CDR3 is 11 amino acids. Per the germline V gene, CDR1 is ENHRY and CDR2 is SYGVKD. V was pared by 7 bases and J by 8 bases, with 9 bases between. CDR3 in amino acids: CAINQRDTIYF. As DNA, the CDR3 is TGTGCCATCAACCAGCGGGACACCATATATTTT.

The rearrangement links TRBV5-1 to TRBJ2-5, with D perhaps TRBD1 or TRBD2 (5 bases each). Germline CDR1 reads SGHRS; CDR2 reads YFSETQ. The ends were cut back, 0 bases at V and 4 bases at J, with 10 bases in the middle. The CDR3 has 14 amino acids. CDR3 residues: CASSLVGPRETQYF. CDR3 nucleotide sequence: TGCGCCAGCAGCTTGGTGGGACCACGAGAGACCCAGTACTTC. Full variable domain (rest looked up from reference TRBV5-1 and TRBJ2-5): KAGVTQTPRYLIKTRGQQVTLSCSPISGHRSVSWYQQTPGQGLQFLFEYFSETQRNKGNFPGRFSGRQFSNSRSEMNVSTLELGDSALYLCASSLVGPRETQYFGPGTRLLVL.

V usage is TRBV30 and J usage is TRBJ2-7; no firm D call. Germline V gene sequence: CDR1 GTSNPN, CDR2 SVGIG (reference sequence). There are 12 residues in the CDR3. V was pared by 1 base and J by 2 bases, with 6 bases between. DNA of the CDR3: TGTGCCTGGAGTGCCGGACCCTACGAGCAGTACTTC. Protein product: CAWSAGPYEQYF.

Written as DNA, the CDR3 is TGTGCCAGCAGCTCATACTCCGGGACGGAGGCCTACGAGCAGTACTTC. Protein sequence: CASSSYSGTEAYEQYF. This rearrangement joins TRBV5-4 to TRBJ2-7; possibly TRBD1 or TRBD2 for D (5 bases each). Trimming left V 3 bases short and J 2 bases short, with 18 bases between. The CDR3 contains 16 residues. In germline, CDR1 is SGHNT, CDR2 YYREEE (reference sequence). Using reference TRBV5-4 and TRBJ2-7 for the parts outside the CDR3, the full variable domain is ETGVTQSPTHLIKTRGQQVTLRCSSQSGHNTVSWYQQALGQGPQFIFQYYREEENGRGNFPPRFSGLQFPNYSSELNVNALELDDSALYLCASSSYSGTEAYEQYFGPGTRLTVT.